This T cell receptor beta chain was documented in a study of cytomegalovirus exposure and HLA in healthy donors. Notes on the study in general: A later analysis reportedly identified an Asian-associated ancestry cluster as carrying fewer N-insertions than the approximately 640-donor mean.

V was trimmed by 7 bases and J by 6 bases, leaving 16 bases between them. The CDR3 extends over 13 amino acids. The germline gives CDR1 MNHEY, CDR2 SVGAGI. PCR amplification relied on 60 Vbeta primers (plus 13 Jbeta primers). Measured with immunoSEQ multiplex PCR; TCRdb has only the in-frame clones, and not every one. The sample comprises roughly 97,000 clones, approximately 79% of which are singletons, and about 5.3% rests with the top ten. In regard to this clone: Its antigen is still unknown.

The TCR originated in a man aged 55-75 years in good health and CMV-seropositive. The sample taken for sequencing was PBMCs. V is TRBV6-5 and J is TRBJ2-7, with a tentative D call TRBD1 (6 bases). CDR3 loop: CASIGRQVREQYF. CDR3 nucleotide sequence: TGTGCCAGCATAGGGAGACAGGTTCGCGAGCAGTACTTC.